Given below is one T cell receptor beta chain in context. Its antigen target is currently unknown. Qualities for individual bases were not recorded, and no much larger clone is one base off. These data belong to a study of siplizumab effects on memory and regulatory T cells (dated by TCRdb to between 2019 and 2020). Context from the whole study: The study examined how the anti-CD2 antibody siplizumab affects alloreactive T-cell subsets in allogeneic mixed lymphocyte reactions built from human PBMCs. Beyond this particular receptor, the publication reports: Siplizumab significantly lowered the cumulative frequency of alloreactive sequences that could be traced to unstimulated CD4+ memory T cells. Among mappable alloreactive CD4+ clones, an average Treg-derived fraction of over 60% was observed with siplizumab, compared with approximately 30% in control reactions. Because sequences below about 10^-5 frequency were poorly captured, only a minor fraction of alloreactive clones could be mapped to unstimulated subsets. About 80-97% of proliferating CD4+ or CD8+ clones could not be given a naive or memory phenotype. Whether proliferating Tregs from siplizumab cultures were suppressive was not functionally confirmed. Greater diversity appeared to be present in unstimulated naive T cells than in memory T cells, and a substantial contribution to the alloresponse seemed to be made by naive cells.

Library creation used the immunoSEQ multiplex PCR assay. Roughly 100,000 TCR templates per sample were assayed by the deep sequencing platform. Genomic DNA extracted from sorted T cells was the material used for TCRbeta CDR3 sequencing. The study's processing was this. Clonal analysis of TCRbeta CDR3 data was done in the R programming language. Unstimulated samples were compared with post-reaction CFSE-low samples to define alloreactive CD4+ and CD8+ clones. Regulatory or non-regulatory origin was assigned to alloreactive CD4+ clones by matching of sequences to sorted unstimulated Treg and non-Treg repertoires. TCRdb limited this immuneACCESS table to in-frame rearrangements with V and J called. A share of clones is missing; checked studies link under half to unresolved V genes, and the rest is unexplained. That table gives V, J and clone size, and the DNA gave D and trimming. For this sample the table gives about 62,000 clones, of which around three quarters were detected only once. The ten largest clonotypes hold 0.35% to 0.5% of the sample.

In a few donor pairs, further sequencing was done on unstimulated CD8+ naive, CD4+ memory, CD8+ TEMRA, CD4+ naive and CD8+ effector memory subsets. TCRbeta CDR3 sequencing was performed on sorted unstimulated T cells and on proliferating T cells recovered from mixed lymphocyte reactions. Fresh whole blood from 9 to 11 HLA-typed healthy donors was used to isolate PBMCs. Sequenced: memory CD4+ T cells sorted from blood. In light of the paper, this sample's cell subset or site label describes: unstimulated CD4+ memory T cells. The TCR sequence derives from a human donor in good health.

The nucleotide sequence reads TGTGCCAGCAGCCCGGTGGACAGCACTGGGGCCAACGTCCTGACTTTC. It encodes CASSPVDSTGANVLTF. The sequence is built from TRBV28 and TRBJ2-6; TRBD1 is a weak D gene call, 6 bases matching. From the cysteine through the phenylalanine, the CDR3 covers 16 amino acids. The only DNA kept is the CDR3, 48 bases in frame from the first base. CDR1 and CDR2 are drawn from the germline V gene: MDHEN, SYDVKM. Trimming costs V 6 bases and J 2 bases, and their ends lie 14 bases apart.